Listed here are 16 T cell receptor beta chains from one sample, sequenced in a study of CD8+ T cells in alopecia areata. cDNA serving as the sequencing template came from extracted, reverse transcribed RNA. Assay used: immunoSEQ multiplex PCR; TCRdb lists only in-frame clones, some missing. The sample records over 150,000 clones, roughly 60% being singletons. This specimen was CD4+ T cells sorted from blood, taken at week 0. These TCRs come from a human donor with alopecia areata.

This clone has just a few counts. This CDR3 is also generated by other DNA sequences in the sample. The chain couples TRBV29-1 to TRBJ1-1, with TRBD1 matching over 10 bases. CDR3 size: 14 residues. Germline loops: CDR1 SQVTM, CDR2 ANQGSEA. Losses at the gene ends were 6 bases for V and 4 bases for J; bases not matched to a gene: 8. The CDR3 DNA sequence: TGCAGCGTCGTCGGTAGGACAGGGGGCACTGAAGCTTTCTTT. It encodes CSVVGRTGGTEAFF.

V gene TRBV9 combines with J gene TRBJ2-3, with D unresolved. Germline CDR1 reads SGDLS; CDR2 reads YYNGEE. Trimming took off 1 base at V and 2 bases at J, with 11 bases between the two ends. The CDR3 is 15 residues long. The CDR3: CASSVSPAPTDTQYF. CDR3 DNA: TGTGCCAGCAGCGTATCTCCCGCCCCCACAGATACGCAGTATTTT. Full variable domain (outside the CDR3, taken from reference TRBV9 and TRBJ2-3): DSGVTQTPKHLITATGQRVTLRCSPRSGDLSVYWYQQSLDQGLQFLIQYYNGEERAKGNILERFSAQQFPDLHSELNLSSLELGDSALYFCASSVSPAPTDTQYFGPGTRLTVL.

This clone was counted a few times. The chain couples TRBV29-1 to TRBJ2-3; 7 bases agree with TRBD1. The CDR3 runs to 13 residues. Trimming took 7 bases from V and 2 from J; bases not matched to a gene: 6. Germline CDR1 and CDR2: SQVTM and ANQGSEA. The CDR3 reads CSAQDRNTDTQYF. The CDR3, as DNA: TGCAGCGCCCAGGACAGGAACACAGATACGCAGTATTTT.

This chain connects TRBV23-1 to TRBJ2-5; D is ambiguous. TRBV23-1 is sorted into the ORF group, with uncertain function. V lost 4 bases to trimming and J lost 2 bases, with 11 bases between them. CDR3 size: 14 residues. The CDR3 region is CASSRRNQQETQYF. The CDR3 DNA reads TGCGCCAGCAGTCGGCGGAATCAGCAAGAGACCCAGTACTTC.

This clone was observed a few times. This chain connects TRBV4-1 to TRBJ1-1, with D uncertain. The V gene lost 4 bases and the J gene lost 5 bases, with 20 bases spanning the gap. Germline V gene sequence: CDR1 MGHRA, CDR2 YSYEKL. CDR3 length: 16 amino acids. The CDR3 spells CASSPSRSSLGTEAFF. The CDR3 DNA follows: TGCGCCAGCAGCCCCTCTCGCAGCTCATTGGGAACTGAAGCTTTCTTT.

A few counts support this clone. The chain employs TRBV7-2 and TRBJ2-3; 9 bases agree with TRBD1. V shed 4 bases and J 3 bases; nucleotides not matched to a gene: 8. Germline CDR1 SGHTA, CDR2 FQGNSA. The CDR3 is 16 amino acids. CDR3 region: CASSYAGTGRTDTQYF. CDR3 bases: TGTGCCAGCAGCTACGCCGGGACAGGGAGGACAGATACGCAGTATTTT.

This sequence joins TRBV19 and TRBJ2-3; no definite D call. The CDR3 runs 13 residues. Looked up from germline, CDR1 is LNHDA and CDR2 is SQIVND (reference sequence). Trimming removed 3 bases from V and 6 bases from J, with 10 bases in between. CDR3 nucleotides: TGTGCCAGTAGTATGTCCAGAAAGGATACGCAGTATTTT. It encodes CASSMSRKDTQYF. The full variable domain, in which reference TRBV19 and TRBJ2-3 provide the parts outside the CDR3, is DGGITQSPKYLFRKEGQNVTLSCEQNLNHDAMYWYRQDPGQGLRLIYYSQIVNDFQKGDIAEGYSVSREKKESFPLTVTSAQKNPTAFYLCASSMSRKDTQYFGPGTRLTVL.

V is TRBV29-1 and J is TRBJ1-1; D is unclear. The germline V gene has CDR1 SQVTM and CDR2 ANQGSEA. Between the trimmed V and J ends, which lost 4 bases and 6 bases, there was a span of 3 bases. The CDR3 has 9 amino acids. Here the CDR3 reads CSVGAEAFF. CDR3 DNA: TGCAGCGTTGGGGCTGAAGCTTTCTTT.

The chain employs TRBV29-1 and TRBJ2-1, with no clear D. Germline V gives CDR1 SQVTM, CDR2 ANQGSEA. The CDR3 totals 16 residues. The V and J ends lost 0 bases and 6 bases respectively, with 18 bases between them. CDR3 region: CSVEENRQTWGNEQFF. The CDR3 DNA sequence: TGCAGCGTTGAAGAGAATCGGCAGACCTGGGGCAATGAGCAGTTCTTC.

This chain links TRBV15 with TRBJ2-2; 11 positions match TRBD2. The CDR3 totals 18 residues. V dropped 3 bases and J dropped 0; count of bases not matched to a gene: 6. The germline CDR1 and CDR2 sequences are LNHNV and YYDKDF (reference sequence). The CDR3 DNA reads as TGTGCCACCAGCAGGGCTAGCGGGGGGCCTGCGAACACCGGGGAGCTGTTTTTT. This codes for CATSRASGGPANTGELFF.

V usage is TRBV4-3 and J usage is TRBJ2-2, with a possible D match to TRBD2 (5 bases). Per the germline V gene, CDR1 is LGHNA and CDR2 is YSLEER. Between the trimmed V and J ends, which lost 3 bases and 0 bases, there was a span of 11 bases. The CDR3 loop spans 16 amino acids. CDR3 amino acids: CASSQGSVSNTGELFF. Here the CDR3 DNA reads TGCGCCAGCAGCCAGGGTAGCGTGTCGAACACCGGGGAGCTGTTTTTT.

This CDR3 is CASSPQGDLGEQYF. The CDR3 DNA sequence: TGCGCCAGCAGCCCTCAGGGGGACCTGGGGGAGCAGTACTTC. The chain joins TRBV4-1 to TRBJ2-7, with 7 bases aligning to TRBD1. The CDR3 runs to 14 residues. Germline lookup yields CDR1 MGHRA and CDR2 YSYEKL. V shed 4 bases and J 7 bases; nucleotides not matched to a gene: 10.

V gene TRBV29-1 combines with J gene TRBJ2-1; 15 bases agree with TRBD2. The V gene's germline CDR1 is SQVTM and CDR2 ANQGSEA. The CDR3 consists of 17 residues. The junction had 11 bases not matched to a gene; V was cut back by 6 bases and J by 5 bases. Here the CDR3 DNA reads TGCAGCGTGGCCGGGACTAGCGGGGGGAGTTACGACAATGAGCAGTTCTTC. This sequence encodes CSVAGTSGGSYDNEQFF.

The CDR3 DNA follows: TGTGCCAGCAGCCCTCCCGGGACAGGGGGCTCCTACGAGCAGTACTTC. It codes for CASSPPGTGGSYEQYF. The chain uses TRBV16 and TRBJ2-7, with 11 bases lining up with TRBD1. Germline V gene sequence: CDR1 KGHSY, CDR2 FQNENV. Losses at the gene ends were 4 bases for V and 0 bases for J; bases not matched to a gene: 5. The CDR3 runs to 16 residues.

This clone was observed a few times. CDR3 loop: CASSLSGMGEQYF. CDR3 in DNA: TGTGCCAGCAGCTTATCCGGAATGGGGGAGCAGTACTTC. The J gene is TRBJ2-7, the V gene TRBV7-8; D not certain. CDR3 length: 13 residues. V lost 2 bases and J lost 7, with 12 bases in between. CDR1 and CDR2 from the germline V gene are SGHVS and FQNEAQ.

About this clone itself: At the DNA level, this CDR3 is encoded by other sequences in the same sample as well. The chain combines TRBV30 with TRBJ1-1, with D possibly being TRBD1 (5 bases). Trimming took off 2 bases at V and 0 bases at J, with 7 bases between the two ends. The CDR3 totals 13 residues. Germline CDR1 GTSNPN, CDR2 SVGIG (reference sequence). CDR3 DNA: TGTGCCTGGAGTACAGGAATGAACACTGAAGCTTTCTTT. This codes for CAWSTGMNTEAFF.